This TCR beta chain is drawn from a study of CXCR3-negative and CXCR3-positive naive CD8 T cells. The study, taken as a whole, reports: Whereas memory cells differed, naive CXCR3-negative and CXCR3-positive cells shared similar TRBV-TRBJ usage. Relative to memory CD8+ cells, whose diversity was much lower, both naive subsets had comparably high diversity.

Naive cells were sorted as CD45RO-, CCR7+, CD27+ and CD95-. 5' RACE with UMI labels generated the TRB cDNA libraries. TCRdb re-called the 5' RACE reads; one entry per CDR3 protein, DNA not given. The sample has tens of thousands of distinct CDR3 sequences. Looked up from germline, CDR1 is MGHDK and CDR2 is SYGVNS. The CDR3 contains 16 residues. In regard to this clonotype: The antigen is undetermined.

This TCR was recovered from a human donor in good health. Some clones in this sample may be carry-over from other donors' samples. Sequenced material: naive CXCR3- CD8+ T cells from blood. Subset denoted: CD45RO-CCR7+CD27+CD95- naive CD8+ T cells lacking CXCR3 (TNR3-). This chain joins TRBV25-1 and TRBJ2-7; TCRdb calls TRBD1, which cannot be checked without DNA. The CDR3 loop reads CASPRKGGGVSNEQYF.